This T cell receptor (beta chain) was sequenced in a study of OX40 agonist ivuxolimab in advanced cancers. Sequencing used immunoSEQ multiplex PCR; TCRdb keeps in-frame clones, though not all of them. The sample shows tens of thousands of clones, 84% of them seen only once. Germline lookup yields CDR1 MNHEY and CDR2 SMNVEV (reference sequence). The CDR3 spans 16 residues. V lost 4 bases to trimming and J lost 2 bases, with 18 bases between them. The receptor's source is an adult with an advanced solid tumor such as melanoma, head and neck, liver or kidney cancer. The rearrangement uses TRBV27 and TRBJ2-7; D is uncertain. The source was CD4+ or CD8+ T cells sorted from blood, collected in a trial of the OX40 agonist ivuxolimab. The CDR3 DNA reads as TGTGCCAGCAGTTCCGCGTTTACAGTTTATACCTACGAGCAGTACTTC. Amino acids: CASSSAFTVYTYEQYF.